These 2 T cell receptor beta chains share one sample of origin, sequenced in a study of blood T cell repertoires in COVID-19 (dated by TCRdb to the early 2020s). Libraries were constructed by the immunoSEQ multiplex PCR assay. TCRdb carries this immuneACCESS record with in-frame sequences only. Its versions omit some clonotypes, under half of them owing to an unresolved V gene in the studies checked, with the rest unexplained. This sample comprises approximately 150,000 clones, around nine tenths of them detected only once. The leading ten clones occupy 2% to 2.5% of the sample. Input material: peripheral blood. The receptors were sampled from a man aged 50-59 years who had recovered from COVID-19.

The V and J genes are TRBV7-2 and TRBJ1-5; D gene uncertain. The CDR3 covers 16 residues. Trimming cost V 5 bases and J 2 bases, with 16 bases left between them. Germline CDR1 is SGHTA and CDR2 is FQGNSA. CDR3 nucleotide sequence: TGTGCCAGCAGCCCCCCTCCGAAGGGAGGCAATCAGCCCCAGCATTTT. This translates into CASSPPPKGGNQPQHF.

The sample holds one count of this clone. CDR3 coding DNA: TGCAGCGTTGAAGATCTAAGGTCGCCGAGACAGGGAGAGGCTGAAGCTTTCTTT. Protein sequence: CSVEDLRSPRQGEAEAFF. V is TRBV29-1 and J is TRBJ1-1; 7 positions agree with TRBD1. V was pared by 0 bases and J by 6 bases, with 19 bases of the junction left unmatched. CDR3 length: 18 residues. Germline V lookup: CDR1 SQVTM, CDR2 ANQGSEA.